A selection of T cell receptor beta chains follows, all from one sample in a study of T-cell reconstitution after alpha-beta-depleted transplantation in children. MiXCR, applied by TCRdb to the PCR reads, yields one record per CDR3 protein. The table has 40,000 to 60,000 distinct CDR3 sequences, roughly 8.7% seen once. The material was PBMCs, mostly from graft donor cells, obtained 60 days after TCRalphabeta/CD19-depleted stem cell transplant. These TCRs come from a male patient between 2 and 10 years old who had a stem cell transplant for chronic granulomatous disease, so the T cells may come from the graft donor. Both conserved end residues are part of each CDR3. A D gene is named only where the DNA matches it firmly. The size entry is marked missing in some rows and otherwise reads once, few, many or a size class.

clone_size j_call d_call v_call cdr3_aa cdr3_nt
NA TRBJ2-5 NA TRBV7-9 CASTLNKQGRDKETQYF TGTGCCAGCACGCTAAACAAACAGGGAAGAGATAAAGAGACCCAGTACTTC
NA TRBJ2-1 TRBD2 TRBV11-1 CASSSPRGAGGPYNEQFF TGTGCCAGCAGCTCCCCTCGGGGCGCGGGAGGGCCTTACAATGAGCAGTTCTTC
many TRBJ2-5 TRBD1 TRBV6-1 CASSSAGQGEETQYF TGTGCCAGCAGCTCCGCAGGACAGGGAGAAGAGACCCAGTACTTC
few TRBJ1-6 TRBD1 TRBV6-5 CASSSPRDRAGSPLHF TGTGCCAGCAGTTCCCCCCGGGACAGGGCCGGGTCACCCCTCCACTTT
many TRBJ2-7 TRBD2 TRBV20-1 CSARATPPSGRYLRVYEQYF TGCAGTGCTAGGGCAACCCCGCCTAGCGGGAGGTACCTCCGAGTCTACGAGCAGTACTTC
many TRBJ1-2 NA TRBV12-3/TRBV12-4 CASKYSSSVYGYTF TGTGCCAGCAAATACAGCTCCTCGGTCTATGGCTACACCTTC
NA TRBJ2-7 NA TRBV18 CASSPLANQGSPDEQYF TGTGCCAGCTCACCACTGGCCAATCAGGGTAGTCCCGACGAGCAGTACTTC
many TRBJ1-5 NA TRBV28 CASSPGGPGQPQHF TGTGCCAGCAGTCCGGGGGGGCCCGGTCAGCCCCAGCATTTT
NA TRBJ1-2 NA TRBV2 CASSAFLNYGYTF TGTGCCAGCAGTGCCTTCTTAAACTATGGCTACACCTTC
many TRBJ2-6 NA TRBV6-2/TRBV6-3 CASSYISSGANVLTF TGTGCCAGCAGTTACATAAGCTCTGGGGCCAACGTCCTGACTTTC
many TRBJ2-1 NA TRBV6-2/TRBV6-3 CASGEYNEQFF TGTGCCAGCGGGGAGTACAATGAGCAGTTCTTC
many TRBJ2-7 NA TRBV20-1 CSAIIGEQRQQYF TGCAGTGCCATCATAGGAGAACAGCGGCAGCAGTACTTC
NA TRBJ2-5 NA TRBV10-3 CAILGGEPSQGETQYF TGTGCCATCCTAGGAGGGGAGCCCTCCCAGGGAGAGACCCAGTACTTC
few TRBJ2-1 TRBD2 TRBV7-8 CASSLARTSGSIYNEQFF TGTGCCAGCAGCTTAGCACGGACTAGCGGGAGTATATACAATGAGCAGTTCTTC
NA TRBJ2-7 TRBD2 TRBV27 CASSPRTSGRAPYEQYF TGTGCCAGCAGTCCCCGGACTAGCGGGAGGGCCCCCTACGAGCAGTACTTC
many TRBJ2-1 TRBD1 TRBV6-1 CASSRTRDSFYNEQFF TGTGCCAGCAGCCGAACCCGGGACAGCTTCTACAATGAGCAGTTCTTC
few TRBJ1-5 NA TRBV11-2 CASSSHRGSGTHGQPQHF TGTGCCAGCAGCTCCCACCGGGGTTCAGGGACGCATGGTCAGCCCCAGCATTTT
many TRBJ2-5 NA TRBV6-5 CASTRGETQYF TGTGCCAGCACCCGAGGGGAGACCCAGTACTTC
few TRBJ2-7 TRBD1 TRBV20-1 CSARVTVGGQGHEQYF TGCAGTGCTAGAGTGACAGTGGGGGGACAGGGCCACGAGCAGTACTTC
many TRBJ2-7 TRBD2 TRBV29-1 CSVVGSGNYEQYF TGCAGCGTTGTTGGTAGCGGGAACTACGAGCAGTACTTC
many TRBJ2-1 TRBD2 TRBV11-2 CASSLGLAGPSYNEQFF TGTGCCAGCAGCCTTGGACTAGCGGGACCTTCCTACAATGAGCAGTTCTTC
many TRBJ2-1 TRBD2 TRBV5-1 CASRQVAGPGGNEQFF TGCGCCAGCAGACAGGTAGCGGGCCCGGGGGGCAATGAGCAGTTCTTC
many TRBJ2-1 TRBD1 TRBV6-5 CASSPDRASYNEQFF TGTGCCAGCAGCCCCGACAGGGCTTCCTACAATGAGCAGTTCTTC
many TRBJ2-5 NA TRBV20-1 CSARAPRALVGETQYF TGCAGTGCTAGAGCTCCCAGGGCGCTAGTAGGAGAGACCCAGTACTTC
NA TRBJ2-1 NA TRBV7-9 CASSPEWDNEQFF TGTGCCAGCAGCCCAGAGTGGGACAATGAGCAGTTCTTC
many TRBJ2-2 TRBD2 TRBV3-1 CASSPRLAISGELFF TGTGCCAGCAGCCCTAGACTAGCGATCTCCGGGGAGCTGTTTTTT
many TRBJ2-7 NA TRBV20-1 CSASRGRSGEQYF TGCAGTGCTAGTAGAGGGCGCTCAGGCGAGCAGTACTTC
NA TRBJ1-1 NA TRBV20-1 CSAPKGESNTEAFF TGCAGTGCCCCGAAAGGGGAGTCGAACACTGAAGCTTTCTTT
many TRBJ2-7 TRBD2 TRBV11-2 CASSLVGLAGVGFYEQYF TGTGCCAGCAGCTTAGTAGGCCTAGCGGGAGTAGGGTTCTACGAGCAGTACTTC
few TRBJ2-7 TRBD2 TRBV5-1 CASRYSPGTSGRIYEQYF TGCGCCAGCAGGTACTCACCCGGGACTAGCGGGAGAATCTACGAGCAGTACTTC
NA TRBJ2-7 TRBD2 TRBV20-1 CSAPLLAEHF TGCAGTGCCCCGCTCCTAGCGGAGCACTTC
few TRBJ2-1 TRBD2 TRBV27 CASSPQIARGSINEQFF TGTGCCAGCAGTCCCCAGATCGCTCGCGGGAGCATCAATGAGCAGTTCTTC
NA TRBJ2-7 NA TRBV5-5 CASSASVFVEQYF TGTGCCAGCAGTGCCTCGGTTTTCGTCGAGCAGTACTTC
NA TRBJ2-5 NA TRBV18 CASSRKETQYF TGTGCCAGCTCACGAAAGGAGACCCAGTACTTC
many TRBJ2-6 NA TRBV28 CASRQPGSGANVLTF TGTGCCAGCAGGCAACCCGGCTCTGGGGCCAACGTCCTGACTTTC
many TRBJ1-6 TRBD1 TRBV5-6 CASSLRRTGAGDNSPLHF TGTGCCAGCAGCTTAAGGAGGACAGGGGCAGGGGATAATTCACCCCTCCACTTT
NA TRBJ2-1 NA TRBV9 CASSPKTSNEQFF TGTGCCAGCAGCCCCAAGACTTCCAATGAGCAGTTCTTC
NA TRBJ1-1 NA TRBV28 CASSLMEFTEAFF TGTGCCAGCAGTTTGATGGAGTTTACTGAAGCTTTCTTT
few TRBJ2-1 NA TRBV7-2 CASSGTHNEQFF TGTGCCAGCAGCGGGACGCACAATGAGCAGTTCTTC
few TRBJ1-5 NA TRBV20-1 CSAQGSRGAQHF TGCAGTGCTCAGGGGTCCCGGGGTGCCCAGCATTTT
many TRBJ1-2 TRBD1 TRBV27 CASRKTGTDYGYTF TGTGCCAGCAGAAAGACCGGGACAGACTATGGCTACACCTTC
medium-sized TRBJ2-7 NA TRBV28 CASIGGGTSYEQYF TGTGCCAGCATCGGCGGCGGAACTTCCTACGAGCAGTACTTC
many TRBJ2-1 NA TRBV2 CASSVVPGSSNEQFF TGTGCCAGCAGTGTAGTTCCCGGGTCCTCCAATGAGCAGTTCTTC
many TRBJ1-1 TRBD1 TRBV20-1 CSAIPAGQGTTEAFF TGCAGTGCCATCCCCGCGGGACAGGGTACCACTGAAGCTTTCTTT
many TRBJ2-7 NA TRBV7-6 CASSPGLTYEQYF TGTGCCAGCAGCCCAGGACTAACCTACGAGCAGTACTTC
many TRBJ2-7 NA TRBV5-1 CASSLGFPRGSSYEQYF TGCGCCAGCAGCTTGGGATTTCCCCGGGGATCCTCCTACGAGCAGTACTTC
NA TRBJ1-1 NA TRBV6-7 CASSSPQGYTEAFF TGTGCCAGCAGTTCGCCTCAGGGTTACACTGAAGCTTTCTTT
NA TRBJ1-2 NA TRBV6-5 CASSYSVTSLGPYGYTF TGTGCCAGCAGTTACTCGGTCACAAGTTTGGGCCCCTATGGCTACACCTTC
many TRBJ1-5 NA TRBV11-2 CASSLGQPGDQPQHF TGTGCCAGCAGCTTAGGACAGCCTGGGGATCAGCCCCAGCATTTT
many TRBJ2-1 TRBD2 TRBV9 CASSNSGSKHNEQFF TGTGCCAGCAGTAATAGCGGGAGTAAACACAATGAGCAGTTCTTC
few TRBJ2-1 TRBD2 TRBV29-1 CSVALEPGGYNEQFF TGCAGCGTCGCCCTGGAGCCGGGGGGGTACAATGAGCAGTTCTTC
many TRBJ1-6 NA TRBV3-1 CASSQGDPGRSPLHF TGTGCCAGCAGCCAAGGGGACCCCGGGAGGTCACCCCTCCACTTT
many TRBJ2-7 TRBD1 TRBV27 CASSRQGAGEQYF TGTGCCAGCAGTAGACAGGGGGCAGGAGAGCAGTACTTC